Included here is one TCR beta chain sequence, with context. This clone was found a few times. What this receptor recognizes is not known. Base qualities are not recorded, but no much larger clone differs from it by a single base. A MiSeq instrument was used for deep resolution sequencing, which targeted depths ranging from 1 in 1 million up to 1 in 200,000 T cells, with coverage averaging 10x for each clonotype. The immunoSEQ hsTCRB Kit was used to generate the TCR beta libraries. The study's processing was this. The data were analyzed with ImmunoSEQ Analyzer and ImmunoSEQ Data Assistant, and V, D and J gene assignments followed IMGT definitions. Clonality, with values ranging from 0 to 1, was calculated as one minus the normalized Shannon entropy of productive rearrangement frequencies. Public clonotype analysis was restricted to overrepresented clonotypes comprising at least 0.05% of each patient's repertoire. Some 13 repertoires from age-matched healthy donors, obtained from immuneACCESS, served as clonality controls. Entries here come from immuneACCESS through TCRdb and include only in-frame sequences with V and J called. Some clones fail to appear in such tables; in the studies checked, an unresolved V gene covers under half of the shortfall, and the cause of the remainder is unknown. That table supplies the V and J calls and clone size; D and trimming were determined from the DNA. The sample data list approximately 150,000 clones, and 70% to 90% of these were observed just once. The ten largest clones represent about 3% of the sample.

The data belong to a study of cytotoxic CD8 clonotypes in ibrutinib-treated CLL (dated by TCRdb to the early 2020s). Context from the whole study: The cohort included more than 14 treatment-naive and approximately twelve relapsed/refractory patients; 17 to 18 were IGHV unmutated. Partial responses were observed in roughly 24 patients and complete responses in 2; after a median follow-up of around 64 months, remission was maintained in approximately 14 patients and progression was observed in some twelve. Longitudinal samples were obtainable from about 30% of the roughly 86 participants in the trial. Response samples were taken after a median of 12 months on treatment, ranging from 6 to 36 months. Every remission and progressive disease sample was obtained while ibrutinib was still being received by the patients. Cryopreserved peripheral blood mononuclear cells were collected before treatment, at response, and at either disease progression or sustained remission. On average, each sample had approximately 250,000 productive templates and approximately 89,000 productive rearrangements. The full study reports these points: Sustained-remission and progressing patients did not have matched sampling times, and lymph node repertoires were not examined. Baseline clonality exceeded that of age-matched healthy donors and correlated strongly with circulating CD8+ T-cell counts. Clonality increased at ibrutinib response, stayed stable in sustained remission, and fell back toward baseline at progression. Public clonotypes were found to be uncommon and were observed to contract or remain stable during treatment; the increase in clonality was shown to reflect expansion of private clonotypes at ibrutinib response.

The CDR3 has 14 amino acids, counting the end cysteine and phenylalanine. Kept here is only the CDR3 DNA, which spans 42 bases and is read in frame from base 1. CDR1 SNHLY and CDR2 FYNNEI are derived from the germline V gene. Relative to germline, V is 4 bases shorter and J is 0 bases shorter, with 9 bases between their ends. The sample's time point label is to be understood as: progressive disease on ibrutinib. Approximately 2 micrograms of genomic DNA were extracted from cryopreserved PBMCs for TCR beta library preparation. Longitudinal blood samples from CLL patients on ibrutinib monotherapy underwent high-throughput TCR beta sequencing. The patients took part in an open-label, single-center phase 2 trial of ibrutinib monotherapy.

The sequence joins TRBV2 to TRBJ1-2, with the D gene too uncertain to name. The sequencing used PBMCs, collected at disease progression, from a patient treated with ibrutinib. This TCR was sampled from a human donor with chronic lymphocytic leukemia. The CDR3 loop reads CASSGVSSNYGYTF. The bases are TGTGCCAGCAGTGGGGTCAGTTCTAACTATGGCTACACCTTC.